The 18 T cell receptor beta chains below all came from one sample that was sequenced in a study of blood T cell repertoires in COVID-19. Sequencing used immunoSEQ multiplex PCR; TCRdb keeps in-frame clones, though not all of them. This sample has fewer than 350,000 clones, with around 90% found just once. The specimen was peripheral blood. These receptors were collected from a man aged 25 to 45 with COVID-19, enrolled during active disease.

This clone was seen more than once but under ten times. The rearrangement uses TRBV11-2 and TRBJ1-5; 8 bases match TRBD1. The CDR3 consists of 15 residues. Germline CDR1 reads SGHAT; CDR2 reads FQNNGV. Trimming removed 0 bases from V and 4 bases from J; junction bases left unmatched: 2. The CDR3 DNA sequence: TGTGCCAGCAGCTTAGACGACAGGGGAAATCAGCCCCAGCATTTT. This gives the protein CASSLDDRGNQPQHF.

This clone was counted once. V gene TRBV6-1 combines with J gene TRBJ1-5; 9 positions match TRBD1. The CDR3 is 15 amino acids. Germline CDR1 MNHNS, CDR2 SASEGT. V dropped 6 bases and J dropped 5; count of bases not matched to a gene: 8. In DNA, the CDR3 is TGTGCCAGCAGCTCACCGGACAGGGGCTATCAGCCCCAGCATTTT. Translated: CASSSPDRGYQPQHF.

The V and J genes are TRBV15 and TRBJ1-1, with D unclear. The germline CDR1 and CDR2 sequences are LNHNV and YYDKDF (reference sequence). V was pared by 7 bases and J by 1 base, with 4 bases between. The CDR3 consists of 11 residues. Here the CDR3 DNA reads TGTGCCACCATGAGGAACACTGAAGCTTTCTTT. Protein product: CATMRNTEAFF.

The J gene is TRBJ1-5, the V gene TRBV19, with D perhaps matching TRBD1 (6 bases). Trimming shortened V by 3 bases and J by 3 bases, and 15 bases separated the two germline ends. Germline V lookup: CDR1 LNHDA, CDR2 SQIVND (reference sequence). CDR3 length: 16 amino acids. CDR3 in amino acids: CASSMGQRGFNQPQHF. For the CDR3, the DNA is TGTGCCAGTAGTATGGGACAAAGGGGATTCAATCAGCCCCAGCATTTT.

This clone came up a few times. CDR3: CASSRTTGVGNTIYF. CDR3 bases: TGTGCCAGCAGTCGGACGACAGGGGTCGGAAACACCATATATTTT. The rearrangement joins TRBV6-2 or TRBV6-3 to TRBJ1-3; the match to TRBD1 covers 8 bases. The germline CDR1 and CDR2 sequences are MNHEY and SVGEGT. After removal of 5 bases from V and 4 bases from J, the junction contained 7 bases not matched to a gene. The CDR3 covers 15 residues.

The rearrangement uses TRBV18 and TRBJ1-3; 8 bases line up with TRBD1. This CDR3 spans 20 amino acids. V shed 3 bases and J 4 bases; nucleotides not matched to a gene: 20. CDR1 is KGHSH, CDR2 LQKENI, per germline. CDR3 residues: CASSPRTGKQITAEGNTIYF. In nucleotides, the CDR3 is TGTGCCAGCTCACCTCGGACAGGGAAACAAATCACGGCGGAGGGAAACACCATATATTTT. The full variable domain, rest sourced from reference TRBV18 and TRBJ1-3, is NAGVMQNPRHLVRRRGQEARLRCSPMKGHSHVYWYRQLPEEGLKFMVYLQKENIIDESGMPKERFSAEFPKEGPSILRIQQVVRGDSAAYFCASSPRTGKQITAEGNTIYFGEGSWLTVV.

This clone was seen only once. The rearrangement links TRBV7-2 to TRBJ1-2; 10 nucleotides align to TRBD1. CDR3 length: 17 residues. Germline assignment: CDR1 SGHTA and CDR2 FQGNSA. The V segment lost 5 bases and the J segment 8 bases; nucleotides outside the gene matches: 17. The DNA of the CDR3 is TGTGCCAGCAGCCATTGGGGGATCCGGGACAGGGGTTCGGGCTACACCTTC. It yields the protein CASSHWGIRDRGSGYTF. Filled out from reference TRBV7-2 and TRBJ1-2, the complete variable domain reads GAGVSQSPSNKVTEKGKDVELRCDPISGHTALYWYRQSLGQGLEFLIYFQGNSAPDKSGLPSDRFSAERTGGSVSTLTIQRTQQEDSAVYLCASSHWGIRDRGSGYTFGSGTRLTVV.

The J gene is TRBJ1-3, the V gene TRBV4-3; D is unresolved. The CDR3 loop spans 15 amino acids. CDR1 and CDR2 from the germline V gene are LGHNA and YSLEER. Trimming left V 0 bases short and J 4 bases short, with 10 bases between. This CDR3 is CASSQDLRSGNTIYF. The CDR3 nucleotides are TGCGCCAGCAGCCAAGATCTCAGGTCAGGAAACACCATATATTTT.

The chain uses TRBV15 and TRBJ1-2; TRBD1 aligns across 9 bases. There are 14 residues in the CDR3. Germline V CDR1 and CDR2: LNHNV, YYDKDF (reference sequence). V dropped 9 bases and J dropped 6; count of bases not matched to a gene: 11. CDR3 sequence (DNA): TGTGCCACTATACACAGGGGGCGTTACGATGGCTACACCTTC. Residues: CATIHRGRYDGYTF.

J is TRBJ1-4 and V is TRBV7-9; possible D gene TRBD1, 6 bases. The CDR3 runs to 14 residues. The germline gives CDR1 SEHNR, CDR2 FQNEAQ (reference sequence). Trimming cost V 4 bases and J 8 bases, with 14 bases left between them. This CDR3 reads CASSSDSPFEKLFF. CDR3 bases: TGTGCCAGCAGCTCGGACAGCCCTTTCGAAAAACTGTTTTTT.

The chain has TRBV12-3 or TRBV12-4 and TRBJ1-3, with D uncertain. The CDR3 has 13 residues. V lost 1 base and J lost 7, with 8 bases in between. This CDR3 is CASSLEGANTIYF. Here the CDR3 DNA reads TGTGCCAGCAGTTTAGAGGGAGCGAACACCATATATTTT.

The CDR3 DNA is TGTGCCAGCAGCCTCTTGGGGGGAAATCAGCCCCAGCATTTT. This codes for CASSLLGGNQPQHF. The gene calls are TRBV14 and TRBJ1-5, with TRBD1 as a possible D gene (5 bases). CDR1 is SGHDN and CDR2 is FVKESK in the germline V gene. The ends were cut back, 4 bases at V and 4 bases at J, with 11 bases in the middle. CDR3 length: 14 residues.

This chain connects TRBV19 to TRBJ2-2; 11 positions match TRBD2. Germline V CDR1 and CDR2: LNHDA, SQIVND (reference sequence). This CDR3 spans 17 amino acids. V lost 4 bases, J lost 2 bases, and 6 bases stayed unmatched. The chain's CDR3 is CASSTLGTSGNTGELFF. Written as DNA, the CDR3 is TGTGCCAGTAGTACCCTGGGGACTAGCGGAAACACCGGGGAGCTGTTTTTT.

This clone was recorded only once. This chain joins TRBV30 and TRBJ1-1; D remains ambiguous. Germline lookup yields CDR1 GTSNPN and CDR2 SVGIG (reference sequence). V gave up 0 bases and J gave up 6 bases, with 5 bases separating them. The CDR3 loop spans 11 amino acids. The CDR3: CAWSVLAEAFF. The CDR3 nucleotides read TGTGCCTGGAGTGTACTAGCTGAAGCTTTCTTT.

Only one count was recorded for this clone. V usage is TRBV5-1 and J usage is TRBJ2-7; a possible D gene is TRBD1 (6 bases). Germline V gives CDR1 SGHRS, CDR2 YFSETQ. V gave up 5 bases and J gave up 2 bases, with 14 bases separating them. The CDR3 consists of 14 residues. CDR3 sequence reads: CASRVLRGAYEQYF. Here the CDR3 DNA reads TGCGCCAGCAGAGTTCTCAGGGGTGCCTACGAGCAGTACTTC.

The rearrangement uses TRBV28 and TRBJ1-2; 8 bases are shared with TRBD1. The ends lost 5 bases at V and 2 bases at J; junction bases unmatched: 7. Germline CDR1 reads MDHEN; CDR2 reads SYDVKM. CDR3 size: 15 residues. The CDR3 nucleotides read TGTGCCAGCAGTCCTGAGACAGGGGTGAACTATGGCTACACCTTC. Translated: CASSPETGVNYGYTF.

V usage is TRBV5-1 and J usage is TRBJ1-1, with a tentative D call TRBD1 (6 bases). V gave up 1 base and J gave up 0 bases, with 7 bases separating them. In germline, CDR1 is SGHRS, CDR2 YFSETQ. This CDR3 contains 14 residues. The CDR3 DNA sequence: TGCGCCAGCAGCTTGACAGGGATGAACACTGAAGCTTTCTTT. Translation: CASSLTGMNTEAFF.

This sequence joins TRBV30 and TRBJ1-1, with D maybe TRBD1 (6 bases). Germline CDR1 and CDR2: GTSNPN and SVGIG (reference sequence). V lost 0 bases to trimming and J lost 1 base, with 15 bases between them. This CDR3 has 16 residues. In nucleotides, the CDR3 is TGTGCCTGGAGTGTACCGGCAGGGGCGAAGAACACTGAAGCTTTCTTT. Translated: CAWSVPAGAKNTEAFF.